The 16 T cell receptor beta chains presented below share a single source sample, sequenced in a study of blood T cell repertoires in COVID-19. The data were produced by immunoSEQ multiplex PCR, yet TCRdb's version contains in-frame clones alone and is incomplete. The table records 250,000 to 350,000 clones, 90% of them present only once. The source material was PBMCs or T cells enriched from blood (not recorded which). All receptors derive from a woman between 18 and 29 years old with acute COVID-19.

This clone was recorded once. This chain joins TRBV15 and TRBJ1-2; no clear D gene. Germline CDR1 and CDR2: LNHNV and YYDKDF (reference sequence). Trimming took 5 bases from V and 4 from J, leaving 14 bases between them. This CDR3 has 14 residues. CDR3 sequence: CATSGIDGVYGYTF. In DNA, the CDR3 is TGTGCCACCAGCGGAATCGACGGAGTCTATGGCTACACCTTC. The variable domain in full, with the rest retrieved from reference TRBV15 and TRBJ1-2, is DAMVIQNPRYQVTQFGKPVTLSCSQTLNHNVMYWYQQKSSQAPKLLFHYYDKDFNNEADTPDNFQSRRPNTSFCFLDIRSPGLGDTAMYLCATSGIDGVYGYTFGSGTRLTVV.

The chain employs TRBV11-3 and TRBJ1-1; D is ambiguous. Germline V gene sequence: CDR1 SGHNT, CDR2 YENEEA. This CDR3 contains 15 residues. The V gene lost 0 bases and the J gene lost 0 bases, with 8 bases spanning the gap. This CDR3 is CASSLDARVNTEAFF. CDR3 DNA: TGTGCCAGCAGCTTAGACGCTCGGGTGAACACTGAAGCTTTCTTT.

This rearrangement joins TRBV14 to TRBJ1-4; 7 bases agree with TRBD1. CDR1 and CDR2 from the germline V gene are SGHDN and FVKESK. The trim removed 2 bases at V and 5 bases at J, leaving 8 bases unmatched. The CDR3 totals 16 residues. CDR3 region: CASSQRIWDRNEKLFF. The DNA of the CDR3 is TGTGCCAGCAGCCAAAGAATTTGGGACAGAAATGAAAAACTGTTTTTT.

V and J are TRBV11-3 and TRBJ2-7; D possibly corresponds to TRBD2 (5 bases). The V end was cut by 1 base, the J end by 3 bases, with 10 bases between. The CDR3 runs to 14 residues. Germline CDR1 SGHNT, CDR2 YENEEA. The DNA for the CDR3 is TGTGCCAGCAGCTTAGTTACGGGGTACTACGAGCAGTACTTC. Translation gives CASSLVTGYYEQYF.

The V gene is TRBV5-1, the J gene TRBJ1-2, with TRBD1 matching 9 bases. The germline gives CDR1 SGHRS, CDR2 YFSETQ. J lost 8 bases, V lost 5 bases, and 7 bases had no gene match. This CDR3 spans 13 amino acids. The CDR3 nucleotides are TGCGCCAGCAGACTTACAGGGGGCGACGGCTACACCTTC. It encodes CASRLTGGDGYTF.

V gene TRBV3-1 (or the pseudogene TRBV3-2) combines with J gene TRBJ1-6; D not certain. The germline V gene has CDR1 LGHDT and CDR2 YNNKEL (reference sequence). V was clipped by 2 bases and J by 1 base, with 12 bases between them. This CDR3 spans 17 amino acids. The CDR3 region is CASSQLLARSYNSPLHF. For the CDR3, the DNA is TGTGCCAGCAGCCAACTGTTAGCGAGGTCCTATAATTCACCCCTCCACTTT.

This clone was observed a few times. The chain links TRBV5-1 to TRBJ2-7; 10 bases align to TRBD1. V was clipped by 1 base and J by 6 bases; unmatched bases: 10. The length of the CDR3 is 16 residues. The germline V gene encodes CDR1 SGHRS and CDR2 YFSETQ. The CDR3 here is CASSLLPGTGAPEQYF. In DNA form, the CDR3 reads TGCGCCAGCAGCTTGTTGCCCGGGACAGGGGCGCCCGAGCAGTACTTC.

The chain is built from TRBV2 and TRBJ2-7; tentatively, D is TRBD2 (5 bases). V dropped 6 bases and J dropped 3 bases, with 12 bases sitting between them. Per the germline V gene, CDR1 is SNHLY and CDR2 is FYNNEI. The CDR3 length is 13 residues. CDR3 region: CASSPGSYYEQYF. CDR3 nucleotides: TGTGCCAGCAGCCCGGGATCATACTACGAGCAGTACTTC.

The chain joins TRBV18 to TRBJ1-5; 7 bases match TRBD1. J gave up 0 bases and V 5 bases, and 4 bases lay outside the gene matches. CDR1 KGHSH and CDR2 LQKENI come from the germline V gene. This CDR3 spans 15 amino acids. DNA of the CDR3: TGTGCCAGCTCAGACAGGGAAGATAGCAATCAGCCCCAGCATTTT. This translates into CASSDREDSNQPQHF.

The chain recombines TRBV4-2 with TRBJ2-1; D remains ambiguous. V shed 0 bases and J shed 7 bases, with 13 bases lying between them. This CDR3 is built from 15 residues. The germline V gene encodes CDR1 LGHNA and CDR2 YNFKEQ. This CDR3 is CASSQENWSVNEQFF. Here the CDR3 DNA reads TGTGCCAGCAGCCAAGAAAACTGGAGCGTAAATGAGCAGTTCTTC.

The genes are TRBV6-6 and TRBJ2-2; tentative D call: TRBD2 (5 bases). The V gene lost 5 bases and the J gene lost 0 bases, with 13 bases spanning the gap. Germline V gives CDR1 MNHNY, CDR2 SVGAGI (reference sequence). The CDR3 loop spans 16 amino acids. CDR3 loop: CASSRKSGTNTGELFF. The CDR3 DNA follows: TGTGCCAGCAGTCGAAAATCCGGGACGAACACCGGGGAGCTGTTTTTT.

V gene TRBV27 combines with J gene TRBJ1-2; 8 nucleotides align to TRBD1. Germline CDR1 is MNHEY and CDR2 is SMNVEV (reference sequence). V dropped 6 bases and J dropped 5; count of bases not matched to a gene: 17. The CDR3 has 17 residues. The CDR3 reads CASSHRLGIGDRYGYTF. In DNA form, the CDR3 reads TGTGCCAGCAGCCACCGTTTAGGTATCGGGGACAGGTATGGCTACACCTTC.

The DNA of the CDR3 is TGTGCCACCAGCAGTCGACAGGGGATTACCATGAACACTGAAGCTTTCTTT. Translation gives CATSSRQGITMNTEAFF. J is TRBJ1-1 and V is TRBV15, with TRBD1 identical over 8 bases. V shed 3 bases and J 0 bases; nucleotides not matched to a gene: 9. Germline V lookup: CDR1 LNHNV, CDR2 YYDKDF (reference sequence). This CDR3 has 17 amino acids.

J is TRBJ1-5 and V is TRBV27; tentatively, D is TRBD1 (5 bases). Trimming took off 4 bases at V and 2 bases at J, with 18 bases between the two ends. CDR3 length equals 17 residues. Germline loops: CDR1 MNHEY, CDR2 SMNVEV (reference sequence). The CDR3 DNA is TGTGCCAGCAGTTACTCCCGGGACTTAGGGGGCAATCAGCCCCAGCATTTT. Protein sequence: CASSYSRDLGGNQPQHF.

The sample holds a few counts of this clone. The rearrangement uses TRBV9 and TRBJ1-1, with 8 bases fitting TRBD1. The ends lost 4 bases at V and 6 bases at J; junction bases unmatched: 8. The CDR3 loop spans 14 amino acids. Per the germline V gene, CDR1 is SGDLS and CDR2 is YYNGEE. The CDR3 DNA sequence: TGTGCCAGCAGCCCACAAGACAGGGGCGCTGAAGCTTTCTTT. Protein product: CASSPQDRGAEAFF.

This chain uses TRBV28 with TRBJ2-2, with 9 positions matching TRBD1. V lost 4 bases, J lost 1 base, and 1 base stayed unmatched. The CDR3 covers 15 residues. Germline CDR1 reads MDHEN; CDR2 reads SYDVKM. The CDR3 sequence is CASSSGQGNTGELFF. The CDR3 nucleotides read TGTGCCAGCAGTTCGGGACAGGGGAACACCGGGGAGCTGTTTTTT.